This entry describes one T cell receptor beta chain. The CDR3 consists of 16 residues. V trimming: 7 bases; J trimming: 3 bases; junction bases outside the gene matches: 14. Germline V gives CDR1 LGHDT, CDR2 YNNKEL (reference sequence). The sample is drawn from a study of blood T cell repertoires in COVID-19. Overall study: Samples taken during acute and convalescent COVID-19 were collected in the United States, Italy and Spain. Sample material is recorded as cDNA or gDNA derived from T cells, B-cell-depleted T cells, or PBMCs.

In the authors' workflow: Estimation of nucleated cell counts was performed using reference gene primer amplification. TCRdb's table, derived via immunoSEQ multiplex PCR, lists solely in-frame clones and lacks some. V, J and clone size are taken as reported in that table, and D and trimming were inferred from the DNA itself. The table includes under 300,000 clones, 82% detected once. This TCR was recovered from a woman in her late teens or twenties with acute or convalescent COVID-19. The chain joins TRBV3-1 (or the pseudogene TRBV3-2) to TRBJ1-1; 7 bases fit TRBD1. Sequencing was performed on peripheral blood. CDR3 sequence: CASKGSWSTGHTEAFF. The CDR3, as DNA: TGTGCCAGCAAGGGGTCTTGGTCGACAGGGCACACTGAAGCTTTCTTT.